These 4 T cell receptor beta chains were sequenced from one sample in a study of blood T cell repertoires in COVID-19. Libraries were prepared by immunoSEQ multiplex PCR; TCRdb keeps only in-frame clonotypes and omits some of them. The sample yields about 270,000 clones, around four fifths seen once. The specimen was peripheral blood. These receptors were collected from an older man with acute or convalescent COVID-19.

This clone was observed a handful of times. The chain employs TRBV5-1 and TRBJ2-3, with D possibly TRBD2 on 6 matching bases. V was pared by 1 base and J by 4 bases, with 10 bases between. The V gene's germline CDR1 is SGHRS and CDR2 YFSETQ. There are 14 residues in the CDR3. CDR3 sequence (DNA): TGCGCCAGCAGCTTGCCCCAGCGGGCAGATACGCAGTATTTT. This sequence encodes CASSLPQRADTQYF.

The rearrangement links TRBV27 to TRBJ2-1; 8 bases match TRBD1. Trimming cost V 5 bases and J 7 bases; bases outside gene matches: 7. Germline CDR1 and CDR2: MNHEY and SMNVEV (reference sequence). This CDR3 is 14 amino acids long. The CDR3 bases are TGTGCCAGCAGTCCCTCATGGACAGGGAATGAGCAGTTCTTC. Translation gives CASSPSWTGNEQFF.

A single count supports this clone. V and J are TRBV19 and TRBJ2-7, with D possibly matching TRBD1 (5 bases). The CDR3 has 15 residues. Trimming cost V 8 bases and J 4 bases, with 21 bases left between them. Germline lookup yields CDR1 LNHDA and CDR2 SQIVND (reference sequence). The DNA of the CDR3 is TGTGCCAGTGGACGAGAAGCTAGGGGTTATTACGAGCAGTACTTC. It codes for CASGREARGYYEQYF.

The rearrangement links TRBV16 to TRBJ2-1; 7 nucleotides agree with TRBD1. With V trimmed by 2 bases and J by 1 base, 2 bases remained unmatched. Germline values: CDR1 KGHSY, CDR2 FQNENV. The CDR3 contains 15 residues. CDR3 bases: TGTGCCAGCAGCCAACAGGGGGTGTCCTACAATGAGCAGTTCTTC. The encoded protein is CASSQQGVSYNEQFF.